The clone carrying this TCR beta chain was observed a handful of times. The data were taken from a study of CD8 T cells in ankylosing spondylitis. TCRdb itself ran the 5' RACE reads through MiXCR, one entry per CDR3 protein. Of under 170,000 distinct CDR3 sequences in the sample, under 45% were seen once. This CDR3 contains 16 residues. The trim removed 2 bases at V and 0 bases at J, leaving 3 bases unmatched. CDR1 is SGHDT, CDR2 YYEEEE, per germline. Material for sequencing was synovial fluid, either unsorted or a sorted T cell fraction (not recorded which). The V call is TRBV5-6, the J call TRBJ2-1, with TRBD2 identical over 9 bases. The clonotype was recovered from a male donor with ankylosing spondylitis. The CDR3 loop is CASSFGLANSYNEQFF. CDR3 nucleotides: TGTGCCAGCAGCTTCGGACTAGCGAACTCCTACAATGAGCAGTTCTTC.